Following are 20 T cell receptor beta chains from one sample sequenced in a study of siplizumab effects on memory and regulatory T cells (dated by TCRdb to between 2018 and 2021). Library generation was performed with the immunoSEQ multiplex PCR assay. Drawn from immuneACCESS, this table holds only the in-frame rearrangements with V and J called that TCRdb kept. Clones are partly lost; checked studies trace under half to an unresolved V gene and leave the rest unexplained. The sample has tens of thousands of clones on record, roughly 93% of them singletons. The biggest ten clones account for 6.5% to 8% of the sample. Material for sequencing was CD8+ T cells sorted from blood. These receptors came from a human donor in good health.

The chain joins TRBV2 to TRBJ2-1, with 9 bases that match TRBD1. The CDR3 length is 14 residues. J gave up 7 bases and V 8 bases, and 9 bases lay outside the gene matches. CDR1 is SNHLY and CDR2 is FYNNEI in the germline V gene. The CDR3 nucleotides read TGTGCCAGCTTATACCGGGACAGGGTAAATGAGCAGTTCTTC. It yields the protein CASLYRDRVNEQFF.

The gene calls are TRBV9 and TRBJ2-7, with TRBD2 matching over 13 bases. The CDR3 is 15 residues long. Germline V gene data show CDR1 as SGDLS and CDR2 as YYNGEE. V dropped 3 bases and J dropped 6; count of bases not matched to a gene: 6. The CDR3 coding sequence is TGTGCCAGCAGCGCAGGACTAGCGGGAGTGCCCGAGCAGTACTTC. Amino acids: CASSAGLAGVPEQYF.

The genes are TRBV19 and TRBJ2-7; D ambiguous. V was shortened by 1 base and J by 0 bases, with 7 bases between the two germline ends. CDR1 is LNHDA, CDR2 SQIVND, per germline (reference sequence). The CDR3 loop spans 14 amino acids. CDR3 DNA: TGTGCCAGTAGTATAGCGGCAAGCTCCTACGAGCAGTACTTC. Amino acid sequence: CASSIAASSYEQYF.

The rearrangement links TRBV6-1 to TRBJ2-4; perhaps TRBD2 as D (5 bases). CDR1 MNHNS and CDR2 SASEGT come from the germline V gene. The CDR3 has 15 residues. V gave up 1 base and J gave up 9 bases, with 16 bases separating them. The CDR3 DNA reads TGTGCCAGCAGTGAAGAGACCCTGCAACGGGGCATTCAGTACTTC. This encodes CASSEETLQRGIQYF.

In DNA form, the CDR3 reads TGTGCCAGCAGCGTAGGACTAGCGGGATCGAACAATGAGCAGTTCTTC. It codes for CASSVGLAGSNNEQFF. V is TRBV9 and J is TRBJ2-1; 11 bases line up with TRBD2. From germline, CDR1 is SGDLS and CDR2 YYNGEE. V lost 0 bases to trimming and J lost 5 bases; unmatched junction nucleotides: 4. There are 16 residues in the CDR3. The complete variable domain, with remaining parts taken from reference TRBV9 and TRBJ2-1, reads DSGVTQTPKHLITATGQRVTLRCSPRSGDLSVYWYQQSLDQGLQFLIQYYNGEERAKGNILERFSAQQFPDLHSELNLSSLELGDSALYFCASSVGLAGSNNEQFFGPGTRLTVL.

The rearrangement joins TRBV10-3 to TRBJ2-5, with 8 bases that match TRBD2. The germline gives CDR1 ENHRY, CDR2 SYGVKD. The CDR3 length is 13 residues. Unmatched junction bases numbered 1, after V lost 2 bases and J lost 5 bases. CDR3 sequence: CAISEGLAETQYF. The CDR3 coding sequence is TGTGCCATCAGTGAGGGACTAGCTGAGACCCAGTACTTC.

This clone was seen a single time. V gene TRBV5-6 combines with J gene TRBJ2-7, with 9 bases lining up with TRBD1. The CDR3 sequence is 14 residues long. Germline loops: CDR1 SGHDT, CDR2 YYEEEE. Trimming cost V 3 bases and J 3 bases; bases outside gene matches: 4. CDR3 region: CASSWSTGGYEQYF. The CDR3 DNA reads TGTGCCAGCAGCTGGTCGACAGGGGGCTACGAGCAGTACTTC.

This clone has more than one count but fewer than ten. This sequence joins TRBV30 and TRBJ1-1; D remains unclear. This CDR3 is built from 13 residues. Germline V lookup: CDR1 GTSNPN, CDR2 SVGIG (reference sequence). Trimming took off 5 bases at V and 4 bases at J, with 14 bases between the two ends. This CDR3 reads CAWDRALGTEAFF. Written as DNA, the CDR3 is TGTGCCTGGGACCGGGCCCTAGGCACTGAAGCTTTCTTT.

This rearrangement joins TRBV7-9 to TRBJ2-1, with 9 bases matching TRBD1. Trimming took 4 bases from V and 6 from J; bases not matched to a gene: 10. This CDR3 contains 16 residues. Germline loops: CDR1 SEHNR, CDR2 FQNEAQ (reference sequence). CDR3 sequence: CASSSPIGQGINEQFF. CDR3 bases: TGTGCCAGCAGCTCCCCTATCGGACAGGGGATCAATGAGCAGTTCTTC.

The CDR3 region is CASSPSGGRVGNEQFF. The CDR3 DNA reads as TGTGCCAGCAGCCCATCGGGTGGCAGGGTGGGTAATGAGCAGTTCTTC. The rearrangement joins TRBV7-6 to TRBJ2-1, with D perhaps TRBD1 (5 bases). Trimming took 5 bases from V and 7 from J, leaving 21 bases between them. The CDR3 has 16 residues. CDR1 SGHVS and CDR2 FNYEAQ come from the germline V gene.

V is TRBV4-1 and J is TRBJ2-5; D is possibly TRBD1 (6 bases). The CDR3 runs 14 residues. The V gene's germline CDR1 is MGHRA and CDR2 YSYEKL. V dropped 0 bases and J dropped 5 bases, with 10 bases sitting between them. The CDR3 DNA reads TGCGCCAGCAGCCAAGATAGGGGGAGTGAGACCCAGTACTTC. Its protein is CASSQDRGSETQYF.

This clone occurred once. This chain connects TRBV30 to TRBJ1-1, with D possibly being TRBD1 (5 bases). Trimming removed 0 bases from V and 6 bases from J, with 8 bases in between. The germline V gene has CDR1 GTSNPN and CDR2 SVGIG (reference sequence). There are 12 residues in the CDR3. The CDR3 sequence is CAWSVGDSEAFF. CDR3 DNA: TGTGCCTGGAGTGTGGGGGACTCTGAAGCTTTCTTT.

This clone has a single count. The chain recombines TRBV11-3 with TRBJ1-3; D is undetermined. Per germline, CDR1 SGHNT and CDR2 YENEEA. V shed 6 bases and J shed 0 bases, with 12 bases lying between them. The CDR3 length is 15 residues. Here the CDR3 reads CASSHWTSSGNTIYF. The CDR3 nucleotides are TGTGCCAGCAGTCATTGGACCAGCTCTGGAAACACCATATATTTT.

The CDR3 sequence is CAISVTGELFF. The CDR3 DNA is TGTGCCATCAGTGTAACCGGGGAGCTGTTTTTT. The genes are TRBV10-3 and TRBJ2-2; no firm D call. The CDR3 is 11 residues long. Trimming stripped 4 bases from V and 5 bases from J, with 2 bases between. Germline V CDR1 and CDR2: ENHRY, SYGVKD.

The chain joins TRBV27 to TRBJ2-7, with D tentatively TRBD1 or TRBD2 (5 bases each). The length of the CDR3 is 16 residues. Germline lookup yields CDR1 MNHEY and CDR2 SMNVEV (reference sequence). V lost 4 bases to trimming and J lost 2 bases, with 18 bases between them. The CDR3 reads CASSSYGREKPYEQYF. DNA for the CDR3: TGTGCCAGCAGTTCGTATGGCAGGGAGAAACCCTACGAGCAGTACTTC.

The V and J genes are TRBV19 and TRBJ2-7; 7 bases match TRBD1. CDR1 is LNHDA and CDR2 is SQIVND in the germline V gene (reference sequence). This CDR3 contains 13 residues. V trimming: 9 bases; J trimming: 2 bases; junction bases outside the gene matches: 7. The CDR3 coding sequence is TGTGCCAGCAGCGACAGGGACCCCTACGAGCAGTACTTC. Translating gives CASSDRDPYEQYF.

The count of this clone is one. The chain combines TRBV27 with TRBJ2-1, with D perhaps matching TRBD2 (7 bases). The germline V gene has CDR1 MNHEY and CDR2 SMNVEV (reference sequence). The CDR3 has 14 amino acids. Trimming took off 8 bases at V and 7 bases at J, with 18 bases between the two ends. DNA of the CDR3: TGTGCCAGCTCCTTTGGGGGGGCGGGTAATGAGCAGTTCTTC. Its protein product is CASSFGGAGNEQFF.

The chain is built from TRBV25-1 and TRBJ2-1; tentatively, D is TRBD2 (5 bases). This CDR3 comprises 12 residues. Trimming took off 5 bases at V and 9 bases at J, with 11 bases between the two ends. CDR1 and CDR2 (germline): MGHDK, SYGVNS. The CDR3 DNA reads TGTGCCAGCAGTTATAGCGCTCGTGAGCAGTTCTTC. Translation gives CASSYSAREQFF.

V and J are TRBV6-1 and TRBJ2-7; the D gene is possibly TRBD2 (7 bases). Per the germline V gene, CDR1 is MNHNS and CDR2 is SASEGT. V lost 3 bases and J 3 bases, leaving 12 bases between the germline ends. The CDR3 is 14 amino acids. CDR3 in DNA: TGTGCCAGCAGTGACCGGGGGGCTCACTACGAGCAGTACTTC. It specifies CASSDRGAHYEQYF.

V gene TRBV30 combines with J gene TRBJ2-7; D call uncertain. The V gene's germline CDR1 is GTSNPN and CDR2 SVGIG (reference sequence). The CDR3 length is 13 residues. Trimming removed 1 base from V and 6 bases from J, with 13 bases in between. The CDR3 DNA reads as TGTGCCTGGAGTGCTTCTCATGTTCCCGAGCAGTACTTC. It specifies CAWSASHVPEQYF.